These 29 T cell receptor beta chains were sequenced from one sample in a study of shared clonotypes between healthy human individuals. The data were produced by immunoSEQ multiplex PCR, yet TCRdb's version contains in-frame clones alone and is incomplete. The sample carries around 2.5 million clones, 90% to 95% recorded once. Sequenced sample: naive CD4+ T cells from PBMCs. Subset noted: CD45RA+ positively selected. The receptor source for this set is a man between 18 and 35 years old in good health. Some clones in this sample may be carry-over from other donors' samples.

The chain combines TRBV2 with TRBJ2-3; D gene unclear. V lost 4 bases and J lost 7, with 12 bases in between. The CDR3 is 13 amino acids. The germline gives CDR1 SNHLY, CDR2 FYNNEI. CDR3 sequence reads: CASSGSLGNTQYF. The CDR3, as DNA: TGTGCCAGCAGTGGGTCCCTAGGTAATACGCAGTATTTT. The full variable domain, in which reference TRBV2 and TRBJ2-3 provide the parts outside the CDR3, is EPEVTQTPSHQVTQMGQEVILRCVPISNHLYFYWYRQILGQKVEFLVSFYNNEISEKSEIFDDQFSVERPDGSNFTLKIRSTKLEDSAMYFCASSGSLGNTQYFGPGTRLTVL.

V usage is TRBV7-2 and J usage is TRBJ1-1; D call uncertain. The CDR3 runs to 13 residues. Germline V gene sequence: CDR1 SGHTA, CDR2 FQGNSA. Trimming pared 3 bases from V and 1 base from J, leaving 6 bases between. The CDR3 loop reads CASSFMGNTEAFF. The CDR3 DNA follows: TGTGCCAGCAGCTTTATGGGGAACACTGAAGCTTTCTTT.

The genes are TRBV5-5 and TRBJ1-4; 10 bases agree with TRBD1. Trimming removed 3 bases from V and 10 bases from J; junction bases left unmatched: 9. The CDR3 sequence is 15 residues long. The germline V gene encodes CDR1 SGHKS and CDR2 YYEKEE (reference sequence). Here the CDR3 DNA reads TGTGCCAGCAGCTATCCGGGACAGGGGAGGGGAAAACTGTTTTTT. Its translation is CASSYPGQGRGKLFF.

This chain links TRBV6-6 with TRBJ2-3; D perhaps matches TRBD2 (5 bases). Germline V gene data show CDR1 as MNHNY and CDR2 as SVGAGI (reference sequence). This CDR3 has 13 residues. Trimming left V 6 bases short and J 0 bases short, with 7 bases between. CDR3 coding DNA: TGTGCCAGCAGCTGGACTAGCACAGATACGCAGTATTTT. Translating gives CASSWTSTDTQYF.

The gene calls are TRBV9 and TRBJ2-7, with a weak D call TRBD2 (7 bases). CDR1 SGDLS and CDR2 YYNGEE come from the germline V gene. The CDR3 has 13 residues. V lost 4 bases, J lost 7 bases, and 15 bases lay in between. The DNA of the CDR3 is TGTGCCAGCAGCTTAGGGGGAGGGCAGGAGCAGTACTTC. Its translation is CASSLGGGQEQYF.

J is TRBJ2-5 and V is TRBV4-3; D is unresolved. CDR3 size: 15 residues. Germline V lookup: CDR1 LGHNA, CDR2 YSLEER. V was pared by 0 bases and J by 3 bases, with 11 bases between. CDR3 residues: CASSQDPRTKETQYF. Written as DNA, the CDR3 is TGCGCCAGCAGCCAAGATCCCCGGACGAAAGAGACCCAGTACTTC.

This clone came up once. The chain uses TRBV5-1 and TRBJ2-2; TRBD2 aligns across 14 bases. Germline assignment: CDR1 SGHRS and CDR2 YFSETQ. The trim removed 0 bases at V and 8 bases at J, leaving 18 bases unmatched. The CDR3 extends over 21 amino acids. The CDR3 DNA follows: TGCGCCAGCAGCTTGGCCCCGGGACTAGCGGGAGCCGGGGTTGATTCAGGGGAGCTGTTTTTT. This translates into CASSLAPGLAGAGVDSGELFF.

The chain carries TRBV11-2 and TRBJ1-1; D is uncertain. V dropped 0 bases and J dropped 7 bases, with 15 bases sitting between them. Per the germline V gene, CDR1 is SGHAT and CDR2 is FQNNGV. This CDR3 spans 15 amino acids. CDR3 in DNA: TGTGCCAGCAGCTTAGATCGAAAAAGGTTTTATGAAGCTTTCTTT. Translation gives CASSLDRKRFYEAFF.

This clone has only one observation. The J gene is TRBJ1-4, the V gene TRBV18; the match to TRBD1 covers 7 bases. CDR1 KGHSH and CDR2 LQKENI come from the germline V gene. The CDR3 is 15 residues long. J gave up 4 bases and V 6 bases, and 8 bases lay outside the gene matches. Here the CDR3 DNA reads TGTGCCAGCTCGGAATCGACAGGGAATAATGAAAAACTGTTTTTT. Its protein is CASSESTGNNEKLFF.

The V gene is TRBV27, the J gene TRBJ2-1; 8 bases are shared with TRBD2. V gave up 7 bases and J gave up 1 base; unmatched junction bases: 9. CDR3 length: 16 residues. Germline CDR1 reads MNHEY; CDR2 reads SMNVEV (reference sequence). CDR3 DNA: TGTGCCAGCATTCCCATAGCGGGGCGTTCCTACAATGAGCAGTTCTTC. Translated, it gives CASIPIAGRSYNEQFF.

As for this clone: The junction does not match germline at one end; this may be a read error. This chain links TRBV5-1 with TRBJ2-1; the D gene is possibly TRBD1 (6 bases). This CDR3 is built from 12 residues. Germline lookup yields CDR1 SGHRS and CDR2 YFSETQ. The CDR3 sequence: CASSSAQGKQIF. The CDR3 DNA is TGCGCCAGCAGCTCCGCACAGGGAAAGCAGATCTTC.

The genes are TRBV27 and TRBJ1-4; D unresolved. This CDR3 has 15 amino acids. V lost 3 bases to trimming and J lost 2 bases, with 10 bases between them. Germline V gene data show CDR1 as MNHEY and CDR2 as SMNVEV (reference sequence). DNA of the CDR3: TGTGCCAGCAGTTTTCGGGGTTTCACTAATGAAAAACTGTTTTTT. This encodes CASSFRGFTNEKLFF. Full variable domain (outside the CDR3, taken from reference TRBV27 and TRBJ1-4): EAQVTQNPRYLITVTGKKLTVTCSQNMNHEYMSWYRQDPGLGLRQIYYSMNVEVTDKGDVPEGYKVSRKEKRNFPLILESPSPNQTSLYFCASSFRGFTNEKLFFGSGTQLSVL.

The rearrangement uses TRBV19 and TRBJ2-3; weak D call: TRBD1 (6 bases). The CDR3 length is 12 residues. Germline lookup yields CDR1 LNHDA and CDR2 SQIVND (reference sequence). Trimming pared 2 bases from V and 6 bases from J, leaving 6 bases between. The CDR3 loop is CASSITGDTQYF. In nucleotides, the CDR3 is TGTGCCAGTAGTATAACAGGGGATACGCAGTATTTT.

This rearrangement joins TRBV7-2 to TRBJ1-2, with D possibly being TRBD1 (5 bases). CDR1 and CDR2 from the germline V gene are SGHTA and FQGNSA. The CDR3 extends over 17 amino acids. The V and J ends lost 1 base and 2 bases respectively, with 17 bases between them. The CDR3 DNA follows: TGTGCCAGCAGCTTAGGGCGGGTCAGGGACTCGAACTATGGCTACACCTTC. Encoded protein: CASSLGRVRDSNYGYTF.

This chain uses TRBV5-1 with TRBJ2-5; D unresolved. V was cut by 4 bases and J by 6 bases, with 16 bases left in between. In germline, CDR1 is SGHRS, CDR2 YFSETQ. This CDR3 is built from 14 residues. CDR3 nucleotides: TGCGCCAGCAGCCTTTCCAGGTCCCCACAGACCCAGTACTTC. Residues: CASSLSRSPQTQYF.

This chain joins TRBV5-1 and TRBJ2-7, with TRBD1 matching over 8 bases. Looked up from germline, CDR1 is SGHRS and CDR2 is YFSETQ. V was pared by 3 bases and J by 3 bases, with 8 bases of the junction left unmatched. The CDR3 has 15 amino acids. The CDR3 coding sequence is TGCGCCAGCAGCTCTTCGGACAGGGCGGGCTACGAGCAGTACTTC. Encoded protein: CASSSSDRAGYEQYF.

The gene calls are TRBV6-1 and TRBJ1-3; possible D gene TRBD1, 6 bases. CDR1 and CDR2 (germline): MNHNS, SASEGT. The CDR3 extends over 15 amino acids. With 6 bases removed from V and 0 bases from J, the gap between germline ends came to 12 bases. The CDR3 DNA reads as TGTGCCAGCAGCCCCGGGACAATCTCTGGAAACACCATATATTTT. It is translated as CASSPGTISGNTIYF.

The V call is TRBV7-8, the J call TRBJ1-1; 8 nucleotides agree with TRBD1. Germline lookup yields CDR1 SGHVS and CDR2 FQNEAQ. The trim removed 0 bases at V and 0 bases at J, leaving 6 bases unmatched. The CDR3 sequence is 17 residues long. The CDR3: CASSLATGQGMNTEAFF. CDR3 DNA sequence: TGTGCCAGCAGCTTAGCGACCGGACAGGGAATGAACACTGAAGCTTTCTTT.

This clone was seen only once. This chain links TRBV2 with TRBJ1-4; D uncertain. This CDR3 region has 12 residues. Trimming took off 5 bases at V and 7 bases at J, with 8 bases between the two ends. The germline CDR1 and CDR2 sequences are SNHLY and FYNNEI. This CDR3 is CASSIFSEKLFF. The DNA for the CDR3 is TGTGCCAGCAGTATCTTTTCTGAAAAACTGTTTTTT.

The chain combines TRBV19 with TRBJ2-1, with 11 bases that match TRBD2. The V and J ends lost 5 bases and 2 bases, in that order; junction bases with no gene match: 5. CDR1 and CDR2 (germline): LNHDA, SQIVND (reference sequence). The CDR3 loop spans 16 amino acids. The CDR3 bases are TGTGCCAGTAGTTCACAGACTAGCGGGACCTACAATGAGCAGTTCTTC. It encodes CASSSQTSGTYNEQFF.

This chain links TRBV4-2 with TRBJ1-5; D is unresolved. Between the trimmed V and J ends, which lost 1 base and 1 base, there was a span of 14 bases. This CDR3 comprises 17 residues. The germline V gene encodes CDR1 LGHNA and CDR2 YNFKEQ. The CDR3 sequence is CASSQAKDSGSNQPQHF. As DNA, the CDR3 is TGTGCCAGCAGCCAAGCAAAGGACTCCGGGAGCAATCAGCCCCAGCATTTT.

The chain recombines TRBV7-2 with TRBJ1-2; weak D call: TRBD1 (5 bases). The V gene lost 0 bases and the J gene lost 7 bases, with 18 bases spanning the gap. The CDR3 has 16 amino acids. The germline V gene has CDR1 SGHTA and CDR2 FQGNSA. This chain's CDR3 is CASSLAVVTDSGGYTF. CDR3 sequence (DNA): TGTGCCAGCAGCTTAGCAGTAGTGACAGACTCTGGTGGCTACACCTTC.

The rearrangement links TRBV5-1 to TRBJ2-1; tentatively, D is TRBD2 (5 bases). Germline values: CDR1 SGHRS, CDR2 YFSETQ. The CDR3 is made up of 17 amino acids. V gave up 2 bases and J gave up 2 bases, with 17 bases separating them. CDR3 residues: CASSLMPPSLTYNEQFF. CDR3 DNA sequence: TGCGCCAGCAGCTTAATGCCACCTAGCCTCACCTACAATGAGCAGTTCTTC.

Turning to this clone: This sample includes further DNA sequences coding for the same CDR3. The chain is built from TRBV5-6 and TRBJ1-5; D is ambiguous. V was trimmed by 2 bases and J by 1 base, leaving 4 bases between them. Germline CDR1 reads SGHDT; CDR2 reads YYEEEE. This CDR3 spans 13 amino acids. The CDR3 here is CASSFGSNQPQHF. The CDR3 DNA reads as TGTGCCAGCAGCTTCGGCAGCAATCAGCCCCAGCATTTT.

The chain links TRBV30 to TRBJ2-2, with unresolved D. Germline assignment: CDR1 GTSNPN and CDR2 SVGIG (reference sequence). V lost 8 bases and J 6 bases, leaving 13 bases between the germline ends. The CDR3 length is 12 residues. Written as DNA, the CDR3 is TGTGCCCAAGGAAAGGTCTCCGGGGAGCTGTTTTTT. Protein sequence: CAQGKVSGELFF.

In this sample, this clone turned up once. The chain joins TRBV11-3 to TRBJ2-7; no clear D gene. V was pared by 2 bases and J by 3 bases, with 8 bases between. CDR1 is SGHNT and CDR2 is YENEEA in the germline V gene. The CDR3 extends over 13 amino acids. CDR3 nucleotide sequence: TGTGCCAGCAGCTTAACGCCGAGCTACGAGCAGTACTTC. The encoded protein is CASSLTPSYEQYF.

The chain carries TRBV5-1 and TRBJ1-3; the D gene is possibly TRBD1 (6 bases). Germline V lookup: CDR1 SGHRS, CDR2 YFSETQ. This CDR3 is 16 amino acids long. Trimming took off 0 bases at V and 0 bases at J, with 10 bases between the two ends. The CDR3 region has the DNA TGCGCCAGCAGCTTGGTTCAGGGGCGCTCTGGAAACACCATATATTTT. It encodes CASSLVQGRSGNTIYF.

The chain is built from TRBV4-3 and TRBJ1-5; unclear D gene. The CDR3 has 14 residues. V was shortened by 1 base and J by 9 bases, with 13 bases between the two germline ends. CDR1 is LGHNA and CDR2 is YSLEER in the germline V gene. CDR3 bases: TGCGCCAGCAGCCAAGTAAGTGCTCGAGGGCCCCAGCATTTT. This codes for CASSQVSARGPQHF.

This rearrangement joins TRBV27 to TRBJ2-3, with TRBD1 matching over 8 bases. CDR3 size: 14 residues. Germline lookup yields CDR1 MNHEY and CDR2 SMNVEV (reference sequence). Trimming at V came to 4 bases and at J to 7 bases, leaving 7 bases not matched to a gene. Here the CDR3 reads CASSSQGEGNTQYF. The DNA of the CDR3 is TGTGCCAGCAGTTCACAGGGGGAAGGTAATACGCAGTATTTT.